The subject of this entry is one T cell receptor beta chain. Method: immunoSEQ multiplex PCR; TCRdb's copy keeps in-frame clones and lacks some. The data hold a few hundred thousand clones, with approximately 88% observed a single time. This sample is part of a study of blood T cell repertoires in COVID-19. This CDR3 spans 11 amino acids. Germline V CDR1 and CDR2: LNHDA, SQIVND (reference sequence). V was pared by 4 bases and J by 3 bases, with 4 bases between. The chain employs TRBV19 and TRBJ2-7; D is unresolved. Source material: peripheral blood. The receptor was isolated from a woman in her 70s with COVID-19, enrolled during active disease. CDR3 bases: TGTGCCAGTAGTACAAACTACGAGCAGTACTTC. This gives the protein CASSTNYEQYF.